This T cell receptor (beta chain) was profiled in a study of T cell changes during pregnancy in multiple sclerosis. Libraries were prepared by immunoSEQ multiplex PCR; TCRdb keeps only in-frame clonotypes and omits some of them. The repertoire includes roughly 71,000 clones, 92% of them detected once, and about 1.5% sits in the top ten. The sample here was peripheral blood, taken in the first trimester of pregnancy. The sequence derives from a female donor in good health, enrolled as a control in a pregnancy study.

The DNA for the CDR3 is TGTGCCAGCAGTGCTACAGGGAACCCGAACACCGGGGAGCTGTTTTTT. Translation: CASSATGNPNTGELFF. This rearrangement joins TRBV2 to TRBJ2-2; tentatively, D is TRBD1 (6 bases). This CDR3 has 16 amino acids. CDR1 is SNHLY, CDR2 FYNNEI, per germline. V lost 4 bases, J lost 0 bases, and 12 bases lay in between.